These 23 T cell receptor beta chains share one sample of origin, sequenced in a study of early T cells in non-severe SARS-CoV-2 infection. TCRdb reanalysed the 5' RACE reads using MiXCR and keeps one entry per CDR3 protein. This sample has 65,000 to 75,000 distinct CDR3 sequences, with under 14% found just once. Sequencing was carried out using whole blood. The source is an adult who was a healthcare worker with PCR-confirmed SARS-CoV-2 infection or an uninfected control (not recorded which).

The chain combines TRBV20-1 with TRBJ2-1; 14 nucleotides match TRBD2. The germline gives CDR1 DFQATT, CDR2 SNEGSKA (reference sequence). The V segment lost 1 base and the J segment 6 bases; nucleotides outside the gene matches: 2. The CDR3 contains 15 residues. The CDR3 is CSARGGLAGGNEQFF. For the CDR3, the DNA is TGCAGTGCTAGAGGCGGACTAGCGGGAGGCAATGAGCAGTTCTTC.

This clonotype has more than one count but fewer than ten. The rearrangement uses TRBV6-5 and TRBJ1-1; D uncertain. CDR1 and CDR2 (germline): MNHEY, SVGAGI. The CDR3 contains 12 residues. Trimming shortened V by 6 bases and J by 4 bases, and 9 bases separated the two germline ends. Here the CDR3 reads CASSQVGTEAFF. The CDR3, as DNA: TGTGCCAGCAGCCAGGTAGGCACTGAAGCTTTCTTT.

V gene TRBV20-1 combines with J gene TRBJ2-1; D possibly corresponds to TRBD2 (6 bases). Germline V gene sequence: CDR1 DFQATT, CDR2 SNEGSKA (reference sequence). This CDR3 has 14 amino acids. V gave up 3 bases and J gave up 0 bases, with 9 bases separating them. Here the CDR3 reads CSASRGNSYNEQFF. CDR3 nucleotide sequence: TGCAGTGCTAGTCGCGGGAACTCCTACAATGAGCAGTTCTTC.

In this sample, this clonotype turned up many times. The V call is TRBV11-2, the J call TRBJ2-2; D call uncertain. From germline, CDR1 is SGHAT and CDR2 FQNNGV. V dropped 6 bases and J dropped 3 bases, with 17 bases sitting between them. This CDR3 is built from 16 residues. CDR3 sequence reads: CASSSGSPWDTGELFF. The CDR3 coding sequence is TGTGCCAGCAGTTCCGGCTCCCCGTGGGACACCGGGGAGCTGTTTTTT.

This clonotype was recorded at least ten times. The CDR3 nucleotides are TGTGCCAGCGCGGGGACCTGGGGCTATGGCTACACCTTC. Amino acids: CASAGTWGYGYTF. The chain uses TRBV2 and TRBJ1-2; D possibly corresponds to TRBD1 (5 bases). The length of the CDR3 is 13 residues. V shed 8 bases and J shed 4 bases, with 14 bases lying between them. Looked up from germline, CDR1 is SNHLY and CDR2 is FYNNEI.

This clonotype was seen repeatedly, ten times or more. The V gene is TRBV3-1, the J gene TRBJ1-1; TRBD1 agrees at 7 bases. Trimming removed 3 bases from V and 4 bases from J; junction bases left unmatched: 5. CDR1 and CDR2 (germline): LGHDT, YNNKEL (reference sequence). The CDR3 spans 14 residues. In nucleotides, the CDR3 is TGTGCCAGCAGCCAGTATAGGGGGCCCACTGAAGCTTTCTTT. Amino acid sequence: CASSQYRGPTEAFF.

This clonotype showed up just once. The CDR3 nucleotides are TGTGCCAGCAGCCCACCCCAGTCCCTCAACAATGAGCAGTTCTTC. As protein: CASSPPQSLNNEQFF. The chain employs TRBV12-3 or TRBV12-4 and TRBJ2-1; no clear D. There are 15 residues in the CDR3. V was cut by 6 bases and J by 5 bases, with 17 bases left in between.

In this sample, this clonotype turned up many times. The J gene is TRBJ2-1, the V gene TRBV12-3 or TRBV12-4; 9 bases are a match to TRBD2. Losses at the gene ends were 2 bases for V and 8 bases for J; bases not matched to a gene: 13. CDR3 length: 17 amino acids. CDR3 protein: CASSLLVLSGSSDEQFF. The CDR3 nucleotides read TGTGCCAGCAGTTTACTTGTCCTTAGCGGGAGTTCGGATGAGCAGTTCTTC.

The rearrangement uses TRBV27 and TRBJ1-2; D is uncertain. V was shortened by 3 bases and J by 3 bases, with 8 bases between the two germline ends. The germline V gene encodes CDR1 MNHEY and CDR2 SMNVEV (reference sequence). The CDR3 consists of 13 residues. The CDR3 DNA follows: TGTGCCAGCAGTTTTGGACCGCACTATGGCTACACCTTC. Translating gives CASSFGPHYGYTF.

Ten or more counts support this clonotype. The J gene is TRBJ2-2, the V gene TRBV7-2, with TRBD2 matching over 9 bases. Germline-derived CDR1 and CDR2 are SGHTA and FQGNSA. This CDR3 is built from 17 residues. V shed 3 bases and J 4 bases; nucleotides not matched to a gene: 9. CDR3 protein: CASSLGLAILGTGELFF. The DNA of the CDR3 is TGTGCCAGCAGCTTGGGACTAGCAATTTTGGGCACCGGGGAGCTGTTTTTT. The variable domain in full, completed from reference TRBV7-2 and TRBJ2-2, reads GAGVSQSPSNKVTEKGKDVELRCDPISGHTALYWYRQSLGQGLEFLIYFQGNSAPDKSGLPSDRFSAERTGGSVSTLTIQRTQQEDSAVYLCASSLGLAILGTGELFFGEGSRLTVL.

This rearrangement joins TRBV29-1 to TRBJ2-2; 10 bases line up with TRBD2. This CDR3 is built from 14 residues. Germline-derived CDR1 and CDR2 are SQVTM and ANQGSEA. Trimming removed 6 bases from V and 3 bases from J; junction bases left unmatched: 4. CDR3 in DNA: TGCAGCGTCGTACTAGCGGGATACACCGGGGAGCTGTTTTTT. This gives the protein CSVVLAGYTGELFF.

The gene calls are TRBV6-5 and TRBJ1-2; no clear D. Germline V gene lookup returns CDR1 MNHEY and CDR2 SVGAGI. The V gene lost 8 bases and the J gene lost 2 bases, with 15 bases spanning the gap. The CDR3 is made up of 14 amino acids. The CDR3 here is CASGVKARNYGYTF. In nucleotides, the CDR3 is TGTGCCAGCGGCGTCAAGGCCCGGAACTATGGCTACACCTTC.

V is TRBV5-1 and J is TRBJ2-7, with D perhaps TRBD2 (5 bases). This CDR3 has 16 amino acids. V was trimmed by 0 bases and J by 2 bases, leaving 15 bases between them. Germline CDR1 is SGHRS and CDR2 is YFSETQ. CDR3 in DNA: TGCGCCAGCAGCTTGGTTGGCGGGTCACTGACCTACGAGCAGTACTTC. Translating it yields CASSLVGGSLTYEQYF.

J is TRBJ2-5 and V is TRBV7-2; 10 bases map to TRBD2. The CDR3 runs to 17 residues. V lost 6 bases, J lost 3 bases, and 13 bases stayed unmatched. Germline assignment: CDR1 SGHTA and CDR2 FQGNSA. CDR3: CASSPFPSGGAEETQYF. DNA for the CDR3: TGTGCCAGCAGTCCCTTCCCCAGCGGGGGGGCAGAAGAGACCCAGTACTTC.

In this sample, this clonotype turned up a few times. The chain recombines TRBV7-2 with TRBJ2-1; D is ambiguous. V shed 5 bases and J shed 6 bases, with 17 bases lying between them. This CDR3 is built from 15 residues. CDR1 SGHTA and CDR2 FQGNSA come from the germline V gene. CDR3 in amino acids: CASSAPNSEFNEQFF. Written as DNA, the CDR3 is TGTGCCAGCAGCGCACCTAACTCGGAGTTCAATGAGCAGTTCTTC.

This chain uses TRBV6-1 with TRBJ2-7, with 9 bases that match TRBD2. CDR1 and CDR2 (germline): MNHNS, SASEGT. V shed 8 bases, J shed 3 bases, and the junction held 5 bases outside the gene matches. The CDR3 is made up of 13 amino acids. CDR3 protein: CASGTSGFYEQYF. As DNA, the CDR3 is TGTGCCAGCGGTACTAGCGGGTTCTACGAGCAGTACTTC.

The chain links TRBV27 to TRBJ2-3; tentative D call: TRBD2 (5 bases). V dropped 10 bases and J dropped 1 base, with 9 bases sitting between them. Germline CDR1 is MNHEY and CDR2 is SMNVEV (reference sequence). This CDR3 contains 12 residues. The CDR3 region has the DNA TGTGCCACCGAGGAGGGCACAGATACGCAGTATTTT. Translated, it gives CATEEGTDTQYF.

This clonotype was counted at least ten times. The chain is built from TRBV4-1 and TRBJ2-4, with TRBD1 identical over 7 bases. CDR1 and CDR2 (germline): MGHRA, YSYEKL. Losses at the gene ends were 1 base for V and 9 bases for J; bases not matched to a gene: 3. The CDR3 has 13 residues. In DNA form, the CDR3 reads TGCGCCAGCAGCCAAGCCACAGGGGCCATTCAGTACTTC. Translated: CASSQATGAIQYF.

The genes are TRBV6-6 and TRBJ1-5; D call uncertain. The V gene lost 6 bases and the J gene lost 0 bases, with 9 bases spanning the gap. Germline loops: CDR1 MNHNY, CDR2 SVGAGI (reference sequence). CDR3 size: 14 residues. The CDR3 DNA is TGTGCCAGCAGGCCCGACTATAGCAATCAGCCCCAGCATTTT. Translating gives CASRPDYSNQPQHF.

This chain uses TRBV18 with TRBJ2-7; D may be TRBD2 (5 bases). This CDR3 has 15 amino acids. Trimming took off 3 bases at V and 2 bases at J, with 14 bases between the two ends. The germline gives CDR1 KGHSH, CDR2 LQKENI. The CDR3: CASSPYSGSAYEQYF. In nucleotides, the CDR3 is TGTGCCAGCTCACCTTATTCGGGAAGCGCCTACGAGCAGTACTTC.

This clonotype was counted many times. This chain joins TRBV3-1 and TRBJ1-1; tentative D call: TRBD1 (6 bases). The CDR3 totals 15 residues. V was clipped by 2 bases and J by 1 base, with 11 bases between them. The germline V gene encodes CDR1 LGHDT and CDR2 YNNKEL (reference sequence). The CDR3 here is CASSQLGAGNTEAFF. DNA of the CDR3: TGTGCCAGCAGCCAATTGGGGGCCGGGAACACTGAAGCTTTCTTT.

This clonotype was recorded many times. The rearrangement joins TRBV6-5 to TRBJ2-1, with D perhaps matching TRBD2 (6 bases). From germline, CDR1 is MNHEY and CDR2 SVGAGI. This CDR3 region has 16 residues. Trimming took 0 bases from V and 10 from J, leaving 19 bases between them. The CDR3 sequence: CASSYSRDFPLAEQFF. CDR3 coding DNA: TGTGCCAGCAGTTACTCGAGGGACTTCCCCCTCGCGGAGCAGTTCTTC.

The V and J genes are TRBV27 and TRBJ2-7, with a possible D match to TRBD1 (5 bases). The ends were cut back, 2 bases at V and 3 bases at J, with 8 bases in the middle. CDR1 is MNHEY and CDR2 is SMNVEV in the germline V gene (reference sequence). The CDR3 runs to 13 residues. For the CDR3, the DNA is TGTGCCAGCAGTTTAGGGGCTTACTACGAGCAGTACTTC. The encoded protein is CASSLGAYYEQYF.